This T cell receptor (beta chain) was retrieved from a study of draining lymph node invasion in breast cancer (dated by TCRdb to the early 2020s). Notes on the research overall: A separate targeted assay used bulk TCR-beta CDR3 sequencing to compare sorted memory regulatory T cells with memory conventional CD4 T cells across breast cancer tissues. The separate targeted TCR sequencing covered lymph nodes from 5 or 6 patients, with primary tumors sequenced for three of those patients. Each patient contributed matched non-invaded and tumor-invaded tumor-draining lymph nodes plus the primary tumor, profiled for both Treg and Tconv subsets. Broad study findings and their caveats: In the targeted TCR-seq data, Tregs appeared to be more clonally expanded than Tconvs in all tissues, and lower diversity was found for both subsets in tumor than in lymph nodes. The data could not resolve whether Treg conversion took place in a given organ or whether converted Tregs recirculated between nodes and tumor. The tumor top-100 clone tracking analysis was possible in only two patients. Within each tissue, roughly 12-25% of Treg TCRs were also found among Tconvs, a result interpreted as suggesting peripheral Treg induction. Shared TCRs between Treg and Tconv subsets were considered suggestive but not proof of common clonal origin. Detection of some of the top 100 tumor clones in both invaded and non-invaded nodes suggests recirculation between tumor and draining nodes.

V was cut back by 0 bases and J by 8 bases, leaving a gap of 22 bases between them. The CDR1 and CDR2 encoded by the germline V gene are LGHNA and YNFKEQ. The CDR3 contains 17 residues, cysteine and phenylalanine counted. Only the CDR3 DNA is retained, 51 bases long and in frame from the first base. Libraries were prepared through bulk RNA-seq. TCRdb records Illumina HiSeq 2500 as the sequencer. The original pipeline was this. CDR3 sequences in the separate targeted TCR-seq dataset were extracted from raw reads and quantified using MiXCR version 2.1.5 with default parameters. In the separate targeted TCR-seq dataset, TCR-beta clones were defined by the combination of V gene, J gene and CDR3 sequence. In the separate targeted TCR-seq dataset, clones with fewer than three counts were removed, then only the 90% most strongly expressed clones per sample were retained. For each tissue in the separate targeted TCR-seq dataset, Treg-Tconv overlap was calculated by dividing the number of shared clones by the total number of Treg clones and multiplying by 100. The public reads were quality trimmed at Q25 with fastp and then assembled into clones with MiXCR by TCRdb, keeping productive beta chains. Duplicate CDR3 protein sequences are folded into a single record with the most common DNA and genes. The V and J calls reflect TCRdb's pipeline rather than the authors' work. The sample table records around 1,300 distinct CDR3 sequences; about 60% of these occur just once. The biggest ten clones account for around 6.8% of the sample.

Memory conventional CD4 T cells were sorted as CD4+ CD45RA- CD25- cells. Before staining and sorting, T cells were pre-enriched using a Miltenyi Pan T Cell isolation kit. Immunohistochemistry for estrogen receptor, progesterone receptor, HER2 and Ki-67 was used to characterize primary tumors. Fresh surgical tissue was processed within a few hours after surgery by being cut into small fragments. The tissue fragments were digested enzymatically for about 20 minutes with Liberase TL plus DNase and were then passed through a 40-micrometer strainer. Sorting used a BD FACS Aria II with about 98-99% purity, after DAPI live/dead staining. The sorted cells were lysed in TCL buffer, and a Norgen Single Cell RNA purification kit, including DNase treatment, was used to purify the RNA. With respect to this clonotype: Its recognized antigen is unknown. Base-call qualities are not available, and no considerably larger clone is one nucleotide away.

The sample was sorted memory CD4+ effector T cells from the tumor. In the paper's terms, the cell subset or site label means: CD45RA-negative sorted CD4+ T cells (memory Tconv or effector/memory Treg). The chain was built from TRBV4-2 and TRBJ1-2, with the D segment identity uncertain. This TCR was sampled from a female donor with luminal breast cancer. The CDR3 in this case is CASSQDLWAASQLGYTF. The sequence in DNA is TGTGCCAGCAGCCAAGATCTATGGGCAGCTTCTCAACTGGGCTACACCTTC.